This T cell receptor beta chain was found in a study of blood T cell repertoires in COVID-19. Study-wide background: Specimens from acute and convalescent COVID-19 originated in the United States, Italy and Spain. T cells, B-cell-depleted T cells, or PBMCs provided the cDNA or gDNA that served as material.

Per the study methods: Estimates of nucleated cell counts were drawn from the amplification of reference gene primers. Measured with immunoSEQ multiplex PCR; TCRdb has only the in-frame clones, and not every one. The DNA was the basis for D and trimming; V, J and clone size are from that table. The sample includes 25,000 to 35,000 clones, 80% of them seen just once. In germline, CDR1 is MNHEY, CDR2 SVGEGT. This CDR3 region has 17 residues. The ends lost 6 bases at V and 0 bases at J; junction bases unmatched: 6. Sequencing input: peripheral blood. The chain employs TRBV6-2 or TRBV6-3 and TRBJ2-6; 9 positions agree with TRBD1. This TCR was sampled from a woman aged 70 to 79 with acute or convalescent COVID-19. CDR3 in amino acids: CASSGDRVSSGANVLTF. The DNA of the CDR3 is TGTGCCAGCAGCGGGGACAGGGTGAGCTCTGGGGCCAACGTCCTGACTTTC.